This is a list of T cell receptor beta chains from one sample in a study of blood T cell repertoires in COVID-19. This table comes from immunoSEQ multiplex PCR, and its TCRdb copy is limited to in-frame clones, with some not included. The table shows roughly 140,000 clones, with 65% to 85% occurring only once. Material: peripheral blood. The source of these receptors is a man aged 55 to 70 with active or convalescent COVID-19. Both conserved end residues are part of each CDR3. Fields, in order: clone size, D gene, J gene, V gene, CDR3 protein, CDR3 DNA. The D gene is left open where the match is weak. The size of a clone is reported for some rows only, either as once, few or many, or as a class for expanded clones.

>-|TRBD2|TRBJ2-1|TRBV6-2/TRBV6-3
CASSYSRLAGGNEQFF
TGTGCCAGCAGTTACTCGAGGCTAGCGGGCGGTAATGAGCAGTTCTTC
>once|-|TRBJ2-3|TRBV4-2
CASSQDLAGATPDTQYF
TGTGCCAGCAGCCAAGATCTGGCGGGGGCCACCCCAGATACGCAGTATTTT
>-|TRBD1|TRBJ1-2|TRBV10-3
CAISPDRGGGYTF
TGTGCCATCAGTCCGGACAGGGGTGGAGGCTACACCTTC
>-|TRBD1|TRBJ2-7|TRBV2
CASSFRGSHEQYF
TGTGCCAGCAGTTTCAGGGGGTCCCACGAGCAGTACTTC
>-|TRBD2|TRBJ2-7|TRBV6-2/TRBV6-3
CASSGLAGVNYEQYF
TGTGCCAGCAGTGGACTAGCGGGAGTCAACTACGAGCAGTACTTC
>-|-|TRBJ2-6|TRBV28
CASRQPGTTRHSGANVLTF
TGTGCCAGCCGCCAGCCGGGAACAACAAGACACTCTGGGGCCAACGTCCTGACTTTC
>-|-|TRBJ2-1|TRBV5-1
CASSSLGPEQFF
TGCGCCAGCAGCTCCCTGGGCCCTGAGCAGTTCTTC
>-|-|TRBJ2-1|TRBV27
CASSLFGRENEQFF
TGTGCCAGCAGTTTATTCGGCAGGGAAAATGAGCAGTTCTTC
>-|-|TRBJ2-6|TRBV4-3
CASSQDRQVANVLTF
TGCGCCAGCAGCCAAGATCGGCAGGTGGCCAACGTCCTGACTTTC
>-|-|TRBJ1-1|TRBV4-3
CASSQDRGRGTEAFF
TGCGCCAGCAGCCAAGATCGGGGCAGGGGCACTGAAGCTTTCTTT
>-|-|TRBJ2-7|TRBV28
CASSLPGGRAYEQYF
TGTGCCAGCAGTTTACCGGGTGGCAGGGCCTACGAGCAGTACTTC
>few|-|TRBJ2-3|TRBV5-1
CASSPGLNTDTQYF
TGCGCCAGCTCACCGGGACTTAACACAGATACGCAGTATTTT
>-|TRBD1|TRBJ1-1|TRBV6-2/TRBV6-3
CASSSGTDPSEAFF
TGTGCCAGCAGTTCGGGGACAGACCCCTCCGAAGCTTTCTTT
>-|-|TRBJ1-4|TRBV9
CASSPRGDNEKLFF
TGTGCCAGCAGCCCCCGGGGGGATAATGAAAAACTGTTTTTT
>-|TRBD1|TRBJ2-2|TRBV9
CASSAMGTVNTGELFF
TGTGCCAGCAGCGCCATGGGGACAGTGAACACCGGGGAGCTGTTTTTT
>-|-|TRBJ1-2|TRBV28
CASSLIDRNYGYTF
TGTGCCAGCAGTTTAATCGACAGGAACTATGGCTACACCTTC
>-|TRBD1|TRBJ1-1|TRBV3-1/TRBV3-2
CASRPTGGSTEAFF
TGTGCCAGCAGACCCACAGGGGGCAGTACTGAAGCTTTCTTT
>once|-|TRBJ2-3|TRBV2
CASSLYTDTQYF
TGTGCCAGCAGTCTGTACACAGATACGCAGTATTTT
>-|TRBD1|TRBJ2-3|TRBV7-7
CASSPSGQNTDTQYF
TGTGCCAGCAGCCCATCGGGACAGAACACAGATACGCAGTATTTT
>few|TRBD2|TRBJ2-2|TRBV19
CASSIPPGSGGFTGELFF
TGTGCCAGTAGTATACCCCCAGGGTCGGGGGGATTTACCGGGGAGCTGTTTTTT
>once|TRBD2|TRBJ2-1|TRBV9
CASGGSGRLRTGGNEQFF
TGTGCCAGCGGAGGAAGCGGGAGACTAAGAACCGGCGGAAATGAGCAGTTCTTC
>-|-|TRBJ1-1|TRBV7-2
CASSQQGVNTEAFF
TGTGCCAGCAGCCAACAGGGAGTGAACACTGAAGCTTTCTTT
>-|-|TRBJ2-1|TRBV30
CAWTISRSFYNEQFF
TGTGCCTGGACCATTAGCCGTTCATTCTACAATGAGCAGTTCTTC
>-|TRBD1|TRBJ1-4|TRBV6-5
CASREGQSIEKLFF
TGTGCCAGCAGGGAGGGACAGTCTATTGAAAAACTGTTTTTT
>-|-|TRBJ2-7|TRBV4-2
CASSPSLADSYEQYF
TGTGCCAGCAGCCCATCATTGGCAGACTCCTACGAGCAGTACTTC
>-|-|TRBJ2-3|TRBV7-3
CASSHGADTQYF
TGTGCCAGCAGCCACGGGGCAGATACGCAGTATTTT
>once|-|TRBJ2-3|TRBV20-1
CSAFYRVRQYF
TGCAGTGCCTTTTACAGGGTTAGGCAGTATTTT
>-|-|TRBJ1-2|TRBV15
CATSRQGYGYTF
TGTGCCACCAGCAGACAGGGATACGGCTACACCTTC
>-|-|TRBJ2-3|TRBV7-3
CASSLTGPMTSRTDTQYF
TGTGCCAGCAGCTTAACGGGACCTATGACTAGTAGGACAGATACGCAGTATTTT
>many|-|TRBJ2-7|TRBV9
CASSPGGPPYEQYF
TGTGCCAGCAGCCCCGGCGGCCCTCCCTACGAGCAGTACTTC
>-|TRBD2|TRBJ2-7|TRBV18
CASSPGSGVSYEQYF
TGTGCCAGCTCACCAGGGAGCGGGGTGTCCTACGAGCAGTACTTC
>-|TRBD1|TRBJ2-7|TRBV6-5
CASSRPGTGTYEQYF
TGTGCCAGCAGTCGTCCCGGGACAGGTACCTACGAGCAGTACTTC
>once|TRBD1|TRBJ1-2|TRBV7-2
CASSLGRGNYGYTF
TGTGCCAGCAGCTTGGGCAGGGGGAACTATGGCTACACCTTC
>-|TRBD2|TRBJ2-1|TRBV5-1
CASSLAPGTKNEQFF
TGCGCCAGCAGCTTGGCCCCCGGGACTAAAAATGAGCAGTTCTTC
>-|TRBD2|TRBJ2-2|TRBV19
CASSIRTSGSGGAGELFF
TGTGCCAGTAGTATTCGGACTAGCGGGTCGGGGGGCGCCGGGGAGCTGTTTTTT
>-|TRBD2|TRBJ2-5|TRBV11-1
CASSLISGETQYF
TGTGCCAGCAGCTTGATTAGCGGGGAGACCCAGTACTTC
>few|-|TRBJ2-5|TRBV11-2
CASSLGSSEETQYF
TGTGCCAGCAGCTTAGGTTCCAGCGAAGAGACCCAGTACTTC
>few|-|TRBJ1-1|TRBV29-1
CSVGIGRGAAFF
TGCAGCGTTGGAATCGGCAGAGGAGCAGCTTTCTTT
>-|TRBD1|TRBJ1-1|TRBV28
CASRPSPGTARAEAFF
TGTGCCAGCAGGCCATCCCCCGGGACAGCTAGGGCTGAAGCTTTCTTT
>-|TRBD1|TRBJ2-2|TRBV28
CASTGTAYTGELFF
TGTGCCAGCACGGGGACAGCCTACACCGGGGAGCTGTTTTTT
>-|-|TRBJ2-3|TRBV28
CASSRGGYTDTQYF
TGTGCCAGCAGTAGGGGTGGATACACAGATACGCAGTATTTT